This T cell receptor (beta chain) was retrieved from a study of shared clonotypes between healthy human individuals. As for the study in general: Researchers assigned three CD4 naive, three CD4 memory, two CD8 naive and one CD8 memory plate to each donor. Overall study results and limits: Richness estimates generally favored naive over memory subsets.

Concerning this clone: The antigen remains undetermined.

The naive CD8 fraction comprised CD45RO-negative cells positively selected for CCR7 and excluded terminally differentiated effector memory CD45RA+ cells. TCRdb keeps only in-frame clones here, not all; method: immunoSEQ multiplex PCR. The table includes some 1,900,000 clones, roughly 94% detected once. Germline assignment: CDR1 MGHRA and CDR2 YSYEKL. The V gene end was trimmed by 5 bases and the J gene end by 5 bases; junction bases not matched to a gene: 3. The CDR3 length is 14 residues. The specimen sequenced was naive CD8+ T cells sorted from blood. The J gene is TRBJ2-1, the V gene TRBV4-1; 10 bases agree with TRBD1. This clonotype was obtained from a man between 18 and 35 years old in good health. The CDR3 bases are TGCGCCAGCAGCGGGGACAGGGGTAACAATGAGCAGTTCTTC. It translates to CASSGDRGNNEQFF.